This is a list of T cell receptor beta chains from one sample in a study of blood T cell repertoires in COVID-19. TCRdb's table, derived via immunoSEQ multiplex PCR, lists solely in-frame clones and lacks some. The table includes under 120,000 clones, around 89% detected once. Material: peripheral blood. The receptors here all came from a woman of 80 years or more with acute or convalescent COVID-19. CDR3s include the opening cysteine and the closing phenylalanine or tryptophan. Fields, in order: clone size, D gene, V gene, J gene, CDR3 length, CDR3 protein, CDR3 DNA. A D gene is named only where the DNA matches it firmly. Size is omitted from some rows. Given values are once, few, many or a class for expanded clones.

.	TRBD2	TRBV7-9	TRBJ2-1	15	CASSLGEGWWNEQFF	TGTGCCAGCAGCCTCGGGGAGGGGTGGTGGAATGAGCAGTTCTTC
.	.	TRBV11-3	TRBJ1-6	13	CASSLDSYSPLHF	TGTGCCAGCAGCTTGGACAGCTATTCACCCCTCCACTTT
few	.	TRBV29-1	TRBJ2-1	11	CSERRASEQFF	TGCAGCGAACGGAGGGCTAGTGAGCAGTTCTTC
.	.	TRBV5-1	TRBJ2-2	14	CASSYHSGLGELFF	TGCGCCAGCAGCTATCACAGCGGTTTAGGGGAGCTGTTTTTT
.	TRBD2	TRBV5-1	TRBJ2-1	16	CASSQRTSGVYNEQFF	TGCGCCAGCAGCCAAAGGACTAGCGGGGTATACAATGAGCAGTTCTTC
.	.	TRBV20-1	TRBJ1-4	10	CSALNEKLFF	TGCAGTGCCCTTAATGAAAAACTGTTTTTT
.	TRBD2	TRBV7-9	TRBJ2-5	16	CASSLGVGTTMETQYF	TGTGCCAGCAGCTTGGGAGTAGGGACTACGATGGAGACCCAGTACTTC
.	.	TRBV7-6	TRBJ1-2	14	CASSLAWGDYGYTF	TGTGCCAGCAGCTTAGCATGGGGGGATTATGGCTACACCTTC
.	.	TRBV7-2	TRBJ1-1	15	CASSPNGVVNTEAFF	TGTGCCAGCAGCCCCAACGGGGTTGTGAACACTGAAGCTTTCTTT
.	.	TRBV24-1	TRBJ2-1	14	CATSDFGGPDEQFF	TGTGCCACCAGTGATTTCGGGGGTCCTGATGAGCAGTTCTTC
.	.	TRBV5-8	TRBJ1-2	12	CASSLDIPGYTF	TGTGCCAGCAGCTTGGACATTCCTGGCTACACCTTC
.	.	TRBV2	TRBJ1-6	13	CASSGQVDSPLHF	TGTGCCAGCAGTGGACAGGTAGATTCACCCCTCCACTTT
.	.	TRBV5-1	TRBJ2-7	15	CASSRTSGIYYEQYF	TGCGCCAGCAGTCGAACCTCCGGGATCTACTACGAGCAGTACTTC
.	TRBD1	TRBV10-1	TRBJ2-2	17	CASSDATGLYRPGELFF	TGCGCCAGCAGTGATGCGACAGGGCTCTATCGTCCCGGGGAGCTGTTTTTT
once	TRBD1	TRBV30	TRBJ1-6	13	CASSGTGGSPLHF	TGTGCCTCCTCAGGGACAGGGGGTTCACCCCTCCACTTT
.	TRBD2	TRBV6-5	TRBJ2-1	15	CASRGGGVSYNEQFF	TGTGCCAGCAGAGGCGGGGGGGTCTCCTACAATGAGCAGTTCTTC
.	.	TRBV7-2	TRBJ1-2	15	CASSKTPGWDYGYTF	TGTGCCAGCAGTAAAACTCCAGGGTGGGACTATGGCTACACCTTC
.	.	TRBV29-1	TRBJ2-5	13	CSVEDRVSETQYF	TGCAGCGTTGAAGATCGGGTCTCAGAGACCCAGTACTTC
.	TRBD2	TRBV6-2/TRBV6-3	TRBJ2-1	19	CASSQPWASGGAGYNEQFF	TGTGCCAGCAGTCAGCCGTGGGCTAGCGGGGGGGCAGGGTACAATGAGCAGTTCTTC
.	TRBD2	TRBV7-2	TRBJ2-3	17	CASSLGMTSGGANTQYF	TGTGCCAGCAGCTTAGGGATGACTAGCGGGGGGGCGAATACGCAGTATTTT
.	TRBD1	TRBV6-2/TRBV6-3	TRBJ2-3	18	CASSQRVGWTGYGDTQYF	TGTGCCAGCAGTCAACGGGTTGGCTGGACAGGGTATGGAGATACGCAGTATTTT
.	.	TRBV7-9	TRBJ1-1	14	CASSFGGGRPEAFF	TGTGCCAGCAGCTTCGGGGGGGGGCGCCCTGAAGCTTTCTTT
.	.	TRBV5-1	TRBJ1-2	14	CASSLGSLGYGYTF	TGCGCCAGCAGCTTAGGGAGCCTCGGCTATGGCTACACCTTC
.	TRBD2	TRBV18	TRBJ2-7	16	CASSPPSGGVNYEQYF	TGTGCCAGCTCACCACCTAGCGGGGGAGTGAACTACGAGCAGTACTTC
.	.	TRBV3-1/TRBV3-2	TRBJ1-4	12	CASSTRAEKLFF	TGTGCCAGCAGCACTAGAGCTGAAAAACTGTTTTTT
.	TRBD1	TRBV2	TRBJ1-5	13	CASRQGPNQPQHF	TGTGCCAGCCGACAGGGGCCCAATCAGCCCCAGCATTTT